The 10 T cell receptor beta chains below were found in one sample sequenced in a study of healthy donors' naive CD4 and CD8 T cells. Each TCR library used approximately 500 ng of total RNA and a linear amplification protocol. TCRdb re-called the reads with MiXCR, one entry per CDR3 protein. The sample consists of roughly 200,000 distinct CDR3 sequences, 74% of them appearing once. The sequencing input was naive CD4+ and CD8+ T cells sorted from blood, pooled from several donors. Receptor source: a pool of human donors in good health; the sample pools cells from several healthy donors.

The chain recombines TRBV12-3 or TRBV12-4 with TRBJ1-5; weak D call: TRBD1 (6 bases). The CDR3 extends over 15 amino acids. V gave up 7 bases and J gave up 3 bases, with 16 bases separating them. This chain's CDR3 is CASNPDSAYNQPQHF. In DNA, the CDR3 is TGTGCCAGCAATCCGGACAGCGCTTACAATCAGCCCCAGCATTTT.

V is TRBV19 and J is TRBJ2-1; TRBD1 matches at 8 bases. From germline, CDR1 is LNHDA and CDR2 SQIVND (reference sequence). J was trimmed by 5 bases and V by 8 bases; bases with no gene match: 5. There are 13 residues in the CDR3. The DNA for the CDR3 is TGTGCCAGTGCACTGGGACAGGACAATGAGCAGTTCTTC. Protein product: CASALGQDNEQFF.

This chain uses TRBV13 with TRBJ2-1; TRBD2 aligns across 9 bases. This CDR3 is built from 17 residues. Germline lookup yields CDR1 PRHDT and CDR2 FYEKMQ (reference sequence). Trimming cost V 4 bases and J 0 bases; bases outside gene matches: 7. CDR3 sequence (DNA): TGTGCCAGCAGCTATACTCGTAGCGGGAGCTCCTACAATGAGCAGTTCTTC. It encodes CASSYTRSGSSYNEQFF.

This sequence joins TRBV5-1 and TRBJ1-5, with 10 bases that match TRBD1. Trimming cost V 0 bases and J 9 bases; bases outside gene matches: 0. Germline assignment: CDR1 SGHRS and CDR2 YFSETQ. CDR3 length: 13 amino acids. The CDR3 here is CASSLGDRGPQHF. The CDR3 DNA reads as TGCGCCAGCAGCTTGGGGGACAGGGGGCCCCAGCATTTT.

The V call is TRBV6-6, the J call TRBJ2-7, with D perhaps given as TRBD1 or TRBD2 (5 bases each). The CDR3 covers 16 residues. Per the germline V gene, CDR1 is MNHNY and CDR2 is SVGAGI (reference sequence). V shed 2 bases and J shed 4 bases, with 18 bases lying between them. Written as DNA, the CDR3 is TGTGCCAGCAGTTACCCAATGAGGGGACCCTTATACGAGCAGTACTTC. This translates into CASSYPMRGPLYEQYF.

The chain recombines TRBV2 with TRBJ1-5, with 8 nucleotides matching TRBD1. There are 14 residues in the CDR3. Germline assignment: CDR1 SNHLY and CDR2 FYNNEI. J lost 9 bases, V lost 6 bases, and 10 bases had no gene match. The CDR3, as DNA: TGTGCCAGCAGACAGACAGGGGATTTAGGGCCCCAGCATTTT. Its protein product is CASRQTGDLGPQHF. Complete variable domain (other parts from reference TRBV2 and TRBJ1-5): EPEVTQTPSHQVTQMGQEVILRCVPISNHLYFYWYRQILGQKVEFLVSFYNNEISEKSEIFDDQFSVERPDGSNFTLKIRSTKLEDSAMYFCASRQTGDLGPQHFGDGTRLSIL.

The V and J genes are TRBV29-1 and TRBJ2-5; D not resolved. Trimming cost V 4 bases and J 5 bases, with 14 bases left between them. The CDR3 is made up of 13 amino acids. Germline CDR1 SQVTM, CDR2 ANQGSEA. The CDR3 DNA follows: TGCAGCGTTGTGCCCGGCCCGCGGGAGACCCAGTACTTC. Encoded protein: CSVVPGPRETQYF.

The chain uses TRBV29-1 and TRBJ1-1; D is undetermined. The CDR3 has 13 residues. In germline, CDR1 is SQVTM, CDR2 ANQGSEA. Deletions cut 2 bases from V and 1 base from J, with 8 bases between. This CDR3 is CSVELAGNTEAFF. The CDR3 nucleotides read TGCAGCGTTGAATTGGCGGGGAACACTGAAGCTTTCTTT.

This chain connects TRBV6-6 to TRBJ2-1; 10 positions match TRBD2. Per germline, CDR1 MNHNY and CDR2 SVGAGI (reference sequence). V shed 2 bases and J 6 bases; nucleotides not matched to a gene: 10. The CDR3 extends over 17 amino acids. The CDR3 DNA reads TGTGCCAGCAGTTACGGGAGGTGGACTAGCGGAACCAATGAGCAGTTCTTC. Its translation: CASSYGRWTSGTNEQFF.

The rearrangement joins TRBV27 to TRBJ1-5; weak D call: TRBD1 (6 bases). The germline V and J ends were trimmed by 6 bases and 3 bases, with 18 bases remaining between them. The V gene's germline CDR1 is MNHEY and CDR2 SMNVEV (reference sequence). The CDR3 consists of 16 residues. The CDR3 coding sequence is TGTGCCAGCAGGCTCGGGGCCAGGGGCTTCAATCAGCCCCAGCATTTT. It is translated as CASRLGARGFNQPQHF.